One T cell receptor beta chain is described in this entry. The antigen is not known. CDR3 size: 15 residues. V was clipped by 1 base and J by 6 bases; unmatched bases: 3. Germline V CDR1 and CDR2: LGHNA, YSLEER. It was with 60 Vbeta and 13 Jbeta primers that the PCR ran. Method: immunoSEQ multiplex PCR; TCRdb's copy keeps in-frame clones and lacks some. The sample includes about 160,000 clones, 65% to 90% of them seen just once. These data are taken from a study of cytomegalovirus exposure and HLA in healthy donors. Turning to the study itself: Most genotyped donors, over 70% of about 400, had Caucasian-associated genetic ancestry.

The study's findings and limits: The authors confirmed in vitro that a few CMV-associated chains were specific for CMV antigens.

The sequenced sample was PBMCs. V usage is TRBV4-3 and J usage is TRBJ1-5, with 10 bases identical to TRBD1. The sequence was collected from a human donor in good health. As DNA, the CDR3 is TGCGCCAGCAGCCAAGGGACAGGGGGTGGTCAGCCCCAGCATTTT. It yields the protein CASSQGTGGGQPQHF.